This passage covers 8 T cell receptor beta chains from one sample sequenced in a study of blood T cell repertoires in COVID-19. Method: immunoSEQ multiplex PCR; TCRdb's copy keeps in-frame clones and lacks some. Altogether some 670,000 clones are present, 90% being singletons, with the ten largest covering approximately 0.25%. Sample: peripheral blood. These receptors were taken from a woman younger than 35 with acute or convalescent COVID-19.

The rearrangement joins TRBV2 to TRBJ1-1, with TRBD1 identical over 8 bases. The CDR3 has 14 amino acids. Trimming took 6 bases from V and 0 from J; bases not matched to a gene: 3. Germline V CDR1 and CDR2: SNHLY, FYNNEI. Here the CDR3 reads CASSPTGVNTEAFF. The CDR3, as DNA: TGTGCCAGCAGCCCGACAGGGGTGAACACTGAAGCTTTCTTT.

This chain uses TRBV3-1 (or the pseudogene TRBV3-2) with TRBJ1-4; D is possibly TRBD1 (6 bases). The CDR3 length is 12 residues. Germline CDR1 is LGHDT and CDR2 is YNNKEL (reference sequence). V was clipped by 10 bases and J by 4 bases, with 10 bases between them. CDR3 region: CATGEFNEKLFF. The DNA of the CDR3 is TGTGCCACAGGGGAGTTTAATGAAAAACTGTTTTTT.

This sequence joins TRBV4-3 and TRBJ2-4, with D possibly being TRBD2 (7 bases). The V end was cut by 0 bases, the J end by 1 base, with 13 bases between. The CDR3 runs to 17 residues. Germline lookup yields CDR1 LGHNA and CDR2 YSLEER. The CDR3 loop reads CASSQDDRGAAKNIQYF. For the CDR3, the DNA is TGCGCCAGCAGCCAAGATGATCGGGGGGCGGCCAAAAACATTCAGTACTTC.

The chain uses TRBV7-2 and TRBJ2-3; TRBD2 aligns across 7 bases. Germline V gives CDR1 SGHTA, CDR2 FQGNSA. Trimming removed 0 bases from V and 8 bases from J; junction bases left unmatched: 5. This CDR3 is 14 amino acids long. Here the CDR3 DNA reads TGTGCCAGCAGCTTAGCGCCCGGGACTATTACGCAGTATTTT. Protein sequence: CASSLAPGTITQYF.

This clone was counted once. This rearrangement joins TRBV7-3 to TRBJ2-2; 11 bases line up with TRBD1. Germline CDR1 SGHTA, CDR2 FQGTGA. V shed 5 bases and J 5 bases; nucleotides not matched to a gene: 16. The CDR3 has 19 residues. The CDR3 is CASSPHHWDRGRVTGELFF. The DNA for the CDR3 is TGTGCCAGCAGCCCTCACCACTGGGACAGGGGGAGGGTAACCGGGGAGCTGTTTTTT.

The V and J genes are TRBV6-1 and TRBJ1-2, with 9 bases aligning to TRBD1. Per germline, CDR1 MNHNS and CDR2 SASEGT. V shed 3 bases, J shed 8 bases, and the junction held 10 bases outside the gene matches. The length of the CDR3 is 15 residues. In nucleotides, the CDR3 is TGTGCCAGCAGTGATCCGGGACAGGGTCAGGACGGCTACACCTTC. Translated, it gives CASSDPGQGQDGYTF.

The chain carries TRBV15 and TRBJ2-7, with D possibly matching TRBD2 (6 bases). V was pared by 1 base and J by 1 base, with 8 bases between. Germline lookup yields CDR1 LNHNV and CDR2 YYDKDF (reference sequence). The CDR3 loop spans 14 amino acids. The CDR3 nucleotides read TGTGCCACCAGCAGAGGTGCGGGATCCTACGAGCAGTACTTC. Translated: CATSRGAGSYEQYF.

The rearrangement uses TRBV9 and TRBJ2-7; TRBD1 matches at 12 bases. J gave up 4 bases and V 7 bases, and 6 bases lay outside the gene matches. This CDR3 has 14 residues. Germline CDR1 is SGDLS and CDR2 is YYNGEE. CDR3 coding DNA: TGTGCCAGCGAAGTGGGACAGGGGGCGTACGAGCAGTACTTC. It is translated as CASEVGQGAYEQYF.